Presented here are 18 T cell receptor beta chains from one specimen sequenced in a study of T cell responses to AZD1222 COVID-19 vaccine. The data were produced by immunoSEQ multiplex PCR, yet TCRdb's version contains in-frame clones alone and is incomplete. The sample lists some 130,000 clones, 70% to 90% occurring once. Sequencing used peripheral blood, obtained on day 0 of AZD1222 vaccination. The receptors derive from an adult in good health.

The rearrangement uses TRBV10-2 and TRBJ2-1; TRBD1 matches 8 bases. Germline values: CDR1 WSHSY, CDR2 SAAADI. CDR3 length: 15 amino acids. Trimming removed 6 bases from V and 6 bases from J; junction bases left unmatched: 10. This CDR3 is CASRPTGGNLNEQFF. The CDR3 DNA is TGCGCCAGCAGACCCACAGGGGGGAACCTCAATGAGCAGTTCTTC.

The chain combines TRBV18 with TRBJ2-5; 11 bases line up with TRBD1. CDR1 KGHSH and CDR2 LQKENI come from the germline V gene. This CDR3 is built from 15 residues. The V gene end was trimmed by 2 bases and the J gene end by 5 bases; junction bases not matched to a gene: 4. The CDR3 DNA is TGTGCCAGCTCACCATGGACAGGGGGCCGTGAGACCCAGTACTTC. It is translated as CASSPWTGGRETQYF. The complete variable domain, with remaining parts taken from reference TRBV18 and TRBJ2-5, reads NAGVMQNPRHLVRRRGQEARLRCSPMKGHSHVYWYRQLPEEGLKFMVYLQKENIIDESGMPKERFSAEFPKEGPSILRIQQVVRGDSAAYFCASSPWTGGRETQYFGPGTRLLVL.

The V call is TRBV6-1, the J call TRBJ2-5, with TRBD1 matching over 9 bases. The CDR3 covers 15 residues. The ends lost 1 base at V and 5 bases at J; junction bases unmatched: 5. Germline V gene data show CDR1 as MNHNS and CDR2 as SASEGT. In DNA, the CDR3 is TGTGCCAGCAGTGAAGTTGGGACAGGGCCGGAGACCCAGTACTTC. Translating gives CASSEVGTGPETQYF.

The chain carries TRBV30 and TRBJ1-6; 7 bases agree with TRBD1. Unmatched junction bases numbered 4, after V lost 1 base and J lost 10 bases. From germline, CDR1 is GTSNPN and CDR2 SVGIG (reference sequence). The CDR3 contains 13 residues. The CDR3 nucleotides read TGTGCCTGGAGTGGACAGGGAAGATCACCCCTCCACTTT. Its translation is CAWSGQGRSPLHF.

The chain has TRBV7-9 and TRBJ2-1; unclear D gene. The V end lost 3 bases, the J end lost 1 base, and 4 bases lay between the germline ends. This CDR3 is 13 amino acids long. Germline V CDR1 and CDR2: SEHNR, FQNEAQ (reference sequence). CDR3 residues: CASSLGSYNEQFF. The CDR3 nucleotides read TGTGCCAGCAGCTTGGGTTCCTACAATGAGCAGTTCTTC.

The rearrangement links TRBV4-1 to TRBJ1-1; tentatively, D is TRBD1 (5 bases). The CDR3 runs 15 residues. Trimming removed 7 bases from V and 2 bases from J, with 17 bases in between. Germline V gene sequence: CDR1 MGHRA, CDR2 YSYEKL. DNA of the CDR3: TGCGCCAGCAACCCGAGGGACGGAGGAAACACTGAAGCTTTCTTT. Amino acid sequence: CASNPRDGGNTEAFF.

Many counts were recorded for this clone. The chain recombines TRBV28 with TRBJ1-2; the match to TRBD1 covers 9 bases. The CDR3 has 14 amino acids. Germline loops: CDR1 MDHEN, CDR2 SYDVKM. V shed 5 bases and J 4 bases; nucleotides not matched to a gene: 5. CDR3 amino acids: CASSPGQGLYGYTF. For the CDR3, the DNA is TGTGCCAGCAGTCCGGGACAGGGTCTCTATGGCTACACCTTC.

The chain recombines TRBV28 with TRBJ1-5; 9 nucleotides line up with TRBD1. V lost 3 bases, J lost 6 bases, and 6 bases stayed unmatched. Germline loops: CDR1 MDHEN, CDR2 SYDVKM. The CDR3 is made up of 15 amino acids. The chain's CDR3 is CASSFYRQGGQPQHF. CDR3 coding DNA: TGTGCCAGCAGTTTTTATCGACAGGGGGGTCAGCCCCAGCATTTT.

The chain carries TRBV21-1 and TRBJ1-5. TRBV21-1 is described as a pseudogene. The CDR3 spans 13 residues. The CDR3: CASSTPEFYAQHF. DNA of the CDR3: TGTGCCAGCAGCACGCCCGAATTTTATGCCCAGCATTTT.

The V gene is TRBV18, the J gene TRBJ2-1, with a tentative D call TRBD1 (6 bases). V gave up 2 bases and J gave up 0 bases, with 11 bases separating them. The CDR3 is 16 residues long. Per germline, CDR1 KGHSH and CDR2 LQKENI. The CDR3 DNA follows: TGTGCCAGCTCACCATCCGGGACACTCTCCTACAATGAGCAGTTCTTC. It specifies CASSPSGTLSYNEQFF. Full variable domain (outside the CDR3, taken from reference TRBV18 and TRBJ2-1): NAGVMQNPRHLVRRRGQEARLRCSPMKGHSHVYWYRQLPEEGLKFMVYLQKENIIDESGMPKERFSAEFPKEGPSILRIQQVVRGDSAAYFCASSPSGTLSYNEQFFGPGTRLTVL.

V gene TRBV7-3 combines with J gene TRBJ1-1; TRBD1 agrees at 7 bases. Per the germline V gene, CDR1 is SGHTA and CDR2 is FQGTGA. This CDR3 has 16 amino acids. J gave up 4 bases and V 2 bases, and 10 bases lay outside the gene matches. CDR3 residues: CASSLQPAGGVTEAFF. For the CDR3, the DNA is TGTGCCAGCAGCTTACAACCTGCAGGGGGTGTCACTGAAGCTTTCTTT.

This clone was detected only a few times. V usage is TRBV6-5 and J usage is TRBJ2-7, with 9 bases fitting TRBD1. The CDR3 is made up of 14 amino acids. Per the germline V gene, CDR1 is MNHEY and CDR2 is SVGAGI. The V and J ends lost 7 bases and 1 base, in that order; junction bases with no gene match: 5. Here the CDR3 reads CASKTGTGSYEQYF. In DNA form, the CDR3 reads TGTGCCAGCAAGACCGGGACAGGGTCCTACGAGCAGTACTTC.

The J gene is TRBJ2-3, the V gene TRBV7-3; the match to TRBD2 covers 7 bases. Losses at the gene ends were 1 base for V and 2 bases for J; bases not matched to a gene: 6. CDR3 length: 16 residues. Germline lookup yields CDR1 SGHTA and CDR2 FQGTGA. In DNA form, the CDR3 reads TGTGCCAGCAGCTTAAGGCCTAGCGGACTCACAGATACGCAGTATTTT. Translated: CASSLRPSGLTDTQYF.

The V and J genes are TRBV5-4 and TRBJ1-3; possible D gene TRBD1, 5 bases. Trimming took 2 bases from V and 0 from J, leaving 6 bases between them. CDR1 SGHNT and CDR2 YYREEE come from the germline V gene (reference sequence). The CDR3 totals 14 residues. CDR3 nucleotides: TGTGCCAGCAGCTTCAGGGACTCTGGAAACACCATATATTTT. It yields the protein CASSFRDSGNTIYF.

The chain has TRBV3-1 (or the pseudogene TRBV3-2) and TRBJ2-7, with D tentatively TRBD1 or TRBD2 (8 bases each). Germline V gives CDR1 LGHDT, CDR2 YNNKEL (reference sequence). V dropped 3 bases and J dropped 4 bases, with 22 bases sitting between them. The length of the CDR3 is 17 residues. This chain's CDR3 is CASSHTRGGTGTYEQYF. In DNA form, the CDR3 reads TGTGCCAGCAGCCACACTCGGGGGGGGACAGGAACTTACGAGCAGTACTTC.

CDR3 sequence: CASSYLGEGYEQYF. The CDR3, as DNA: TGTGCCAGCAGTTACTTGGGAGAGGGGTACGAGCAGTACTTC. The chain carries TRBV6-5 and TRBJ2-7; D might be TRBD1 or TRBD2, each matching 5 bases. V gave up 1 base and J gave up 4 bases, with 11 bases separating them. Germline V gives CDR1 MNHEY, CDR2 SVGAGI. CDR3 size: 14 residues.

The chain has TRBV6-4 and TRBJ1-5; TRBD1 aligns across 7 bases. Germline V gene data show CDR1 as MRHNA and CDR2 as SNTAGT. The CDR3 is made up of 16 amino acids. J lost 4 bases, V lost 0 bases, and 6 bases had no gene match. The CDR3 is CASSDSAGGLNQPQHF. For the CDR3, the DNA is TGTGCCAGCAGTGACTCCGCAGGGGGTTTAAATCAGCCCCAGCATTTT.

This clone was seen a single time. The genes are TRBV6-1 and TRBJ1-5; no clear D. V gave up 1 base and J gave up 7 bases, with 20 bases separating them. The CDR3 has 17 residues. From germline, CDR1 is MNHNS and CDR2 SASEGT. The CDR3 DNA reads TGTGCCAGCAGTGAAGTCTTATCTGCCATCCGGAGGCAGCCCCAGCATTTT. As protein: CASSEVLSAIRRQPQHF.